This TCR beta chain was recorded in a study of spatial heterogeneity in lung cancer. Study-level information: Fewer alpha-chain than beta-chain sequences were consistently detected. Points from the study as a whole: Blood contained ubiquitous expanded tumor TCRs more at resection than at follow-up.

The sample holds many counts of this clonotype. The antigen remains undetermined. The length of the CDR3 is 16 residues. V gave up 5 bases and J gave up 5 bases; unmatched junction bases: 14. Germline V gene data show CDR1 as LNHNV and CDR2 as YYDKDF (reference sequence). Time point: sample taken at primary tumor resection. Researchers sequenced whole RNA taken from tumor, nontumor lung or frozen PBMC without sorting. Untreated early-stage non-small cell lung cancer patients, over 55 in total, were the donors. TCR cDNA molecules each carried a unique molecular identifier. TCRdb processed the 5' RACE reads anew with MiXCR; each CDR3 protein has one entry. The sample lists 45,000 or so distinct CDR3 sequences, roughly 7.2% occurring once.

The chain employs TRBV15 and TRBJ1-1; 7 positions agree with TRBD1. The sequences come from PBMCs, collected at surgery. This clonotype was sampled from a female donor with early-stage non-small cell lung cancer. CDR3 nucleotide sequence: TGTGCCACCAGCCGCCCATCCGGGACAGAGCGGACTGAAGCTTTCTTT. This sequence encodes CATSRPSGTERTEAFF.